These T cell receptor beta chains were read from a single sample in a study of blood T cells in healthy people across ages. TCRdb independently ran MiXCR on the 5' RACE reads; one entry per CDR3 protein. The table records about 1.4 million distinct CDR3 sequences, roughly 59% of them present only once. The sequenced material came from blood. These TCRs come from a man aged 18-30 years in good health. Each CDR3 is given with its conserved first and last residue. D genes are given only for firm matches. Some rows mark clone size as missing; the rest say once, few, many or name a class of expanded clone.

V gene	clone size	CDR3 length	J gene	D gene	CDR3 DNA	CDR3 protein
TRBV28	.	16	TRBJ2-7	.	TGTGCCAGCATTACTCCAGGTCGGCAGCGGATTTACGAGCAGTACTTC	CASITPGRQRIYEQYF
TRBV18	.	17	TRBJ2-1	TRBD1	TGTGCCAGCTCACCACGCGGGACAGGGGTTTCCTACAATGAGCAGTTCTTC	CASSPRGTGVSYNEQFF
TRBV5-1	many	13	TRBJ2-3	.	TGCGCCAGCAGTCGGGGCGGAGCAGATACGCAGTATTTT	CASSRGGADTQYF
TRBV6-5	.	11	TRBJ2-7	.	TGTGCCAGCAGTAACGGGGCTACGAGGTACTTC	CASSNGATRYF
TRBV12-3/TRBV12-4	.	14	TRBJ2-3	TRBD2	TGTGCCAGCAGTGTAGCGGGGGAGTCAGATACGCAGTATTTT	CASSVAGESDTQYF
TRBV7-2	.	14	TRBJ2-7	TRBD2	TGTGCCAGCAGGAAAACTAGCGGGGGATACGAGCAGTACTTC	CASRKTSGGYEQYF
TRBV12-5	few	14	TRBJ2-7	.	TGTGCTAGTGGCCATCCATCTAACGGTTACGAGCAGTACTTC	CASGHPSNGYEQYF
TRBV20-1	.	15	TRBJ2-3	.	TGCAGTGCTAGAATGGGGGAGGTGGTTTTGGATACGTGGTATTTT	CSARMGEVVLDTWYF
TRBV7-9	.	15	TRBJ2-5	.	TGTGCCAGCAGCTTACAAAACCAGGGGTCACAGACCCAGTACTTC	CASSLQNQGSQTQYF
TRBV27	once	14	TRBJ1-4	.	TGTGCCAGCAGTGGGCAGGGGTTGGGTGAAAAACTGTTTTTT	CASSGQGLGEKLFF
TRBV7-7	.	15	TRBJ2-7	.	TGTGCCAGCAGCTTGGGCCCTTCCAATGTCTACGAGCAGTACTTC	CASSLGPSNVYEQYF
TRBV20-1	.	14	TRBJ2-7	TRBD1	TGCAGTGCTAGAGTTAACAGGGGATCCTACGAGCAGTACTTC	CSARVNRGSYEQYF
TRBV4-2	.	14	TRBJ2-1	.	TGTGCCAGCAGCCAAGGGCTAGAAGACAATGAGCAGTTCTTC	CASSQGLEDNEQFF
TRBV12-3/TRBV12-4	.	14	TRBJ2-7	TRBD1	TGTGCCAGCAGTGCTGGAGGACAGGGCTACGAGCAGTACTTC	CASSAGGQGYEQYF
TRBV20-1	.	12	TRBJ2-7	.	TGCAGTGCTAGAGAGAATTCCTACGAGCAGTACTTC	CSARENSYEQYF
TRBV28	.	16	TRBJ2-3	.	TGTGCCAGCAGCTCCCCGGGACCCGCTACGGGAGATACGCAGTATTTT	CASSSPGPATGDTQYF
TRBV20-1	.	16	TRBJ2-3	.	TGCAGTGCTAGAGACCCGCTCCGGGATGCCAGTGATACGCAGTATTTT	CSARDPLRDASDTQYF
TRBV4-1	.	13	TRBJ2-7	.	TGCGCCAGCAGCCGAGGGGTCGGCCACGAGCAGTACTTC	CASSRGVGHEQYF
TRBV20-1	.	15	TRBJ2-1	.	TGCAGTGCTAGCCAGGGAGGTACCAGTATCAATGAGCAGTTCTTC	CSASQGGTSINEQFF
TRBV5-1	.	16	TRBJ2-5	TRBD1	TGCGCCAGCAGCCTCTCCAGACAGGGGTACCAAGAGACCCAGTACTTC	CASSLSRQGYQETQYF
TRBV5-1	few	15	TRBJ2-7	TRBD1	TGCGCCAGCAGCCCGGTTGGGGACAGGGCCCACGAGCAGTACTTC	CASSPVGDRAHEQYF
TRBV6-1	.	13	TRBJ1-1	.	TGTGCCAGCGCCCAGAAGGGGAACACTGAAGCTTTCTTT	CASAQKGNTEAFF
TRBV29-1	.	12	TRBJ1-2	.	TGCAGCGTTGACCCCCAGGGGTGGGGCTACACCTTC	CSVDPQGWGYTF
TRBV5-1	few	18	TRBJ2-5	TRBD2	TGCGCCAGCAGCTTCTCAGCCCATAGCGGGAAGGGGCAAGAGACCCAGTACTTC	CASSFSAHSGKGQETQYF
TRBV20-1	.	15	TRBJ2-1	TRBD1	TGCAGTGCCAAGGGGAGACAGGGCTCCTACAATGAGCAGTTCTTC	CSAKGRQGSYNEQFF
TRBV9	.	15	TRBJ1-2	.	TGTGCCAGCAGCCCACCGGGGAACCCTAACTATGGCTACACCTTC	CASSPPGNPNYGYTF
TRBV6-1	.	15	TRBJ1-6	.	TGTGCCAGCAGTGAAGGTCTCCTTGGGGCTTCACCCCTCCACTTT	CASSEGLLGASPLHF
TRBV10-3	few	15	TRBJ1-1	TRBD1	TGTGCCATCACAAAGACAGGGGGCATGAACACTGAAGCTTTCTTT	CAITKTGGMNTEAFF
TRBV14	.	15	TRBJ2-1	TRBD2	TGTGCCAGCGGCAGTAGCGGGGGGGCCGTGAATGAGCAGTTCTTC	CASGSSGGAVNEQFF
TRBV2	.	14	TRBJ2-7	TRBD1	TGTGCCAGCAGGAGGACAGGGCTTATCTACGAGCAGTACTTC	CASRRTGLIYEQYF
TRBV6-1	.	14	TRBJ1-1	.	TGTGCCAGTTTCTTGACAGAGGGGAACACTGAAGCTTTCTTT	CASFLTEGNTEAFF
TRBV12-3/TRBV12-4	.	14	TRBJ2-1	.	TGTGCCAGCAGTTTCGAAACCCGGGCCATTGAGCAGTTCTTC	CASSFETRAIEQFF